This entry lists 5 T cell receptor beta chains sequenced from one sample in a study of T cells in Graves' hyperthyroidism and ophthalmopathy. Regions amplified from RNA transcripts were the TCR beta CDR3 regions. HTBI primers were the set used in a first-round RT-PCR of the TCR CDR3. In TCRdb, the multiplex PCR reads were re-called with MiXCR into one record per CDR3 protein. Of approximately 360,000 distinct CDR3 sequences in the sample, 25% were seen once. The source material was blood. The receptors were gathered from a middle-aged man with Graves' hyperthyroidism.

This rearrangement joins TRBV12-3 or TRBV12-4 to TRBJ1-2; TRBD1 matches at 7 bases. CDR3 length: 14 residues. V shed 6 bases and J 8 bases; nucleotides not matched to a gene: 12. CDR3 coding DNA: TGTGCCAGCAGACCGGACAGGCCCGCGTTAGGCTACACCTTC. Translation gives CASRPDRPALGYTF.

The chain is built from TRBV20-1 and TRBJ2-3; D ambiguous. The CDR3 sequence is 14 residues long. V was cut by 2 bases and J by 1 base, with 10 bases left in between. Germline assignment: CDR1 DFQATT and CDR2 SNEGSKA (reference sequence). The CDR3 protein is CSARPRVRTDTQYF. DNA for the CDR3: TGCAGTGCTAGACCACGGGTGCGCACAGATACGCAGTATTTT.

This clonotype was seen a few times. The genes are TRBV12-3 or TRBV12-4 and TRBJ2-1, with TRBD2 matching over 16 bases. The CDR3 totals 17 residues. V dropped 1 base and J dropped 10; count of bases not matched to a gene: 7. The CDR3 sequence is CASSLEGLAGGFGEQFF. The CDR3 DNA follows: TGTGCCAGCAGTTTAGAGGGACTAGCGGGAGGGTTCGGGGAGCAGTTCTTC.

The J gene is TRBJ2-1, the V gene TRBV20-1, with 7 bases lining up with TRBD2. The CDR3 is 15 amino acids. With V trimmed by 0 bases and J by 7 bases, 9 bases remained unmatched. Germline V gene data show CDR1 as DFQATT and CDR2 as SNEGSKA (reference sequence). The CDR3 loop is CSARDVAGRVNEQFF. The CDR3 bases are TGCAGTGCTAGAGATGTGGCAGGGAGGGTTAATGAGCAGTTCTTC.

The count of this clonotype is one. One end of the junction does not line up with germline, which may come from a read error. This rearrangement joins TRBV19 to TRBJ1-1, with 7 bases lining up with TRBD1. Germline loops: CDR1 LNHDA, CDR2 SQIVND (reference sequence). This CDR3 has 14 amino acids. For the CDR3, the DNA is TGTGCCAGTAGAGAGACAGGGATGAAAACTGAAGCTTTCTTT. It translates to CASRETGMKTEAFF.